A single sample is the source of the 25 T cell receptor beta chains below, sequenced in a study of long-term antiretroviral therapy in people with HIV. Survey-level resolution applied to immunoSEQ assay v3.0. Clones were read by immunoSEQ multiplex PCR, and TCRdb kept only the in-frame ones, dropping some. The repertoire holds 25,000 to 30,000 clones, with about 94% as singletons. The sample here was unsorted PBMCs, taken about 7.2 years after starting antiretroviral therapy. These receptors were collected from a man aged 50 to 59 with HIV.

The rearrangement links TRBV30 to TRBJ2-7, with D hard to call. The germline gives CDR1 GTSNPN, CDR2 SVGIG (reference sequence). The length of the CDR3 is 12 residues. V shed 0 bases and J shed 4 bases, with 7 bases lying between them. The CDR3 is CAWSVGPYEQYF. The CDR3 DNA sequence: TGTGCCTGGAGTGTAGGCCCTTACGAGCAGTACTTC.

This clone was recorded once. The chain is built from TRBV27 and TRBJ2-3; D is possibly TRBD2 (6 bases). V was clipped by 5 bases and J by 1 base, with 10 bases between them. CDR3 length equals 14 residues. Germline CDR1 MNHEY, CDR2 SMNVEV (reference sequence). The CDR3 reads CASSPAGRTDTQYF. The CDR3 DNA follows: TGTGCCAGCAGTCCCGCGGGGCGCACAGATACGCAGTATTTT.

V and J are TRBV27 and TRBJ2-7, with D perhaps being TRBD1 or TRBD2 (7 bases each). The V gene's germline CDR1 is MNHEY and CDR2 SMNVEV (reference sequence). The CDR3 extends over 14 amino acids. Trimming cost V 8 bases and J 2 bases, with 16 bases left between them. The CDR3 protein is CASQGEGGPYEQYF. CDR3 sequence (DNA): TGTGCCAGCCAGGGGGAGGGCGGCCCCTACGAGCAGTACTTC.

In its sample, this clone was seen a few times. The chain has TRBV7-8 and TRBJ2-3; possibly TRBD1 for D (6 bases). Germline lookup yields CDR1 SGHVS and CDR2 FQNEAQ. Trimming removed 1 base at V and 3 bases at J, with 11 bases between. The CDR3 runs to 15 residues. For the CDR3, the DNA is TGTGCCAGCAGCTTAGATCCCGGACAGACAGATACGCAGTATTTT. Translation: CASSLDPGQTDTQYF.

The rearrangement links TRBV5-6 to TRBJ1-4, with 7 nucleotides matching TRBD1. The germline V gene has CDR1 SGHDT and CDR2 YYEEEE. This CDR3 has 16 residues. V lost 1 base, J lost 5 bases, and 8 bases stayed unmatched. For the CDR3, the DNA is TGTGCCAGCAGCTTGAGGACCGGGACAGACAATGAAAAACTGTTTTTT. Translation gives CASSLRTGTDNEKLFF.

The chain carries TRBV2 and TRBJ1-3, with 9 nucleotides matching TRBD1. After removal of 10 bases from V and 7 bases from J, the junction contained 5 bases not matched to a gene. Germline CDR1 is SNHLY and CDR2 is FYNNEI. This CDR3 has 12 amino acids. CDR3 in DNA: TGTGCCAAGACGGGACAGGGTAACACCATATATTTT. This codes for CAKTGQGNTIYF. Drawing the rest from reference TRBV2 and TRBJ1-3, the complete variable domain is EPEVTQTPSHQVTQMGQEVILRCVPISNHLYFYWYRQILGQKVEFLVSFYNNEISEKSEIFDDQFSVERPDGSNFTLKIRSTKLEDSAMYFCAKTGQGNTIYFGEGSWLTVV.

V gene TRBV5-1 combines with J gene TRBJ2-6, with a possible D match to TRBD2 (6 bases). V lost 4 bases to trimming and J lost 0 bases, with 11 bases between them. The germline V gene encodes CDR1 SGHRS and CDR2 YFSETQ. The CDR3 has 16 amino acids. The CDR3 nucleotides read TGCGCCAGCAGCCCTGGGGGGAACTCTGGGGCCAACGTCCTGACTTTC. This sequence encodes CASSPGGNSGANVLTF.

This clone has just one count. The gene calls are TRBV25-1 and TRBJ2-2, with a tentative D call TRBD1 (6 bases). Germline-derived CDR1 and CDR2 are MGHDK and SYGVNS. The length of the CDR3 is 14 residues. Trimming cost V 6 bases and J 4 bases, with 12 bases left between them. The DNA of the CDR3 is TGTGCCAGCAGGGGGCAGGGGAGCACCGGGGAGCTGTTTTTT. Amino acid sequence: CASRGQGSTGELFF.

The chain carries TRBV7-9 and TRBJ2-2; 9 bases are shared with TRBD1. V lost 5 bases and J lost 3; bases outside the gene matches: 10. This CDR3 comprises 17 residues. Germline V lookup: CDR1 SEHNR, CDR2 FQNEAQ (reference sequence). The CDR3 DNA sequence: TGTGCCAGCAGCAAAGGGGGACAGGGAGGATACACCGGGGAGCTGTTTTTT. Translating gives CASSKGGQGGYTGELFF.

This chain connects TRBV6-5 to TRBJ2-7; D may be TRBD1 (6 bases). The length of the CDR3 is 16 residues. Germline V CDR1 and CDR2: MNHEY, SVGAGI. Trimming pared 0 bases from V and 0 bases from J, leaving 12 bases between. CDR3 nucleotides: TGTGCCAGCAGTTACTCTCCGGAAGGGGGCTCCTACGAGCAGTACTTC. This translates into CASSYSPEGGSYEQYF.

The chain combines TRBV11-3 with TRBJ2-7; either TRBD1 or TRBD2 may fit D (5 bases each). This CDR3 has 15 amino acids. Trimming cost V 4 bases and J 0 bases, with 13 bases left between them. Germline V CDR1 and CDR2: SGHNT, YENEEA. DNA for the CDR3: TGTGCCAGCAGCTCGAAGAGGGGAACCTCCTACGAGCAGTACTTC. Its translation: CASSSKRGTSYEQYF.

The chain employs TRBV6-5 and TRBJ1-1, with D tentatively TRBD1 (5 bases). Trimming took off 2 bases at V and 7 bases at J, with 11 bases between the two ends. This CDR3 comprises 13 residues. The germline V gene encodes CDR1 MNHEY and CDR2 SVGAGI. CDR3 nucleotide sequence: TGTGCCAGCAGTTACGGGGGAGGGAGTGAAGCTTTCTTT. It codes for CASSYGGGSEAFF.

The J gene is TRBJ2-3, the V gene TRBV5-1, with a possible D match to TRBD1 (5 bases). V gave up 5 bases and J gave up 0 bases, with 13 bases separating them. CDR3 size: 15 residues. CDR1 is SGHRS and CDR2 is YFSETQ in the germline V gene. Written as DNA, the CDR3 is TGCGCCAGCAGTCCGGATGGGGCGAGCACAGATACGCAGTATTTT. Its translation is CASSPDGASTDTQYF.

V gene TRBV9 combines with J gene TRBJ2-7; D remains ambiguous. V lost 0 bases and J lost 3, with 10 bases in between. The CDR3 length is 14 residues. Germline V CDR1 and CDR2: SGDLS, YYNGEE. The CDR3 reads CASSVDQERYEQYF. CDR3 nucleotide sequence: TGTGCCAGCAGCGTAGACCAGGAACGCTACGAGCAGTACTTC.

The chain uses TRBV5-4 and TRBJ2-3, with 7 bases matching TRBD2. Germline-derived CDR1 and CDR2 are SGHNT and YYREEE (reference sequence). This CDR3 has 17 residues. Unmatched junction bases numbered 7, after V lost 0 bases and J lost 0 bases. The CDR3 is CASSLAVSGASTDTQYF. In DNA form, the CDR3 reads TGTGCCAGCAGCTTGGCCGTAAGCGGGGCTAGCACAGATACGCAGTATTTT.

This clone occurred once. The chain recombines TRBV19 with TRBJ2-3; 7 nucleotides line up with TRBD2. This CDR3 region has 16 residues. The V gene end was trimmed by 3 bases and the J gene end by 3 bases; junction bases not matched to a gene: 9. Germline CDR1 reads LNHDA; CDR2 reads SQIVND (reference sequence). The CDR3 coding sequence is TGTGCCAGTAGTATGCGCCGGCTAGCGGATACAGATACGCAGTATTTT. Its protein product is CASSMRRLADTDTQYF.

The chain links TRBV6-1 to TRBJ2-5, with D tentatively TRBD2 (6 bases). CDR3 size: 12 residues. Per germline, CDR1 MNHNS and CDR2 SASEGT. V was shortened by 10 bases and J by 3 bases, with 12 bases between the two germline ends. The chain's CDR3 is CATGRGKETQYF. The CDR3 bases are TGTGCCACAGGGCGGGGAAAAGAGACCCAGTACTTC.

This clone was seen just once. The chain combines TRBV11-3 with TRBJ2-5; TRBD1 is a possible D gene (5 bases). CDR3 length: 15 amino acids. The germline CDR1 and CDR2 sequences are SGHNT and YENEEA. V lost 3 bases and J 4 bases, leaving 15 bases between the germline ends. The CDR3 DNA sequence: TGTGCCAGCAGCTTTGGGGCAGGGCAAGGAGAGACCCAGTACTTC. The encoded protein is CASSFGAGQGETQYF.

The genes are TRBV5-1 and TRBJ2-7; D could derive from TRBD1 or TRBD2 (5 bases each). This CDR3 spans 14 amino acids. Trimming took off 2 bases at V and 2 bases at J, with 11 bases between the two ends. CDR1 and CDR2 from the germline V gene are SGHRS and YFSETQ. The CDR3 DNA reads TGCGCCAGCAGCTTCCGGGACCGAGCCTACGAGCAGTACTTC. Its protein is CASSFRDRAYEQYF.

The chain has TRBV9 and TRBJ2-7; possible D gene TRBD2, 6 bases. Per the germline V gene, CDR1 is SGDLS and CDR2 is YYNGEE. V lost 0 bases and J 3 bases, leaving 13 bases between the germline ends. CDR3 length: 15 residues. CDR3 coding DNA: TGTGCCAGCAGCGTAGGCGTGACGGAGGGCTACGAGCAGTACTTC. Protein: CASSVGVTEGYEQYF.

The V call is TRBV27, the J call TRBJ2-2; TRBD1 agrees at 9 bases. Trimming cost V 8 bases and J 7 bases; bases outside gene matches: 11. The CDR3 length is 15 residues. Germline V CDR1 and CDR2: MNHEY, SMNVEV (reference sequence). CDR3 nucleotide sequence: TGTGCCAGCTTGACGGACAGGGGAGGAAGCGGGGAGCTGTTTTTT. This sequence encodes CASLTDRGGSGELFF.

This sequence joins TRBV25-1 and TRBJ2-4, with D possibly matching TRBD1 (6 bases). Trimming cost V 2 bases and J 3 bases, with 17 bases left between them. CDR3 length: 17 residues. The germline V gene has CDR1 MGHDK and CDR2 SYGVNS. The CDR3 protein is CASSEGSWGQGKNIQYF. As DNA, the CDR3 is TGTGCCAGCAGTGAAGGGTCGTGGGGGCAGGGCAAAAACATTCAGTACTTC.

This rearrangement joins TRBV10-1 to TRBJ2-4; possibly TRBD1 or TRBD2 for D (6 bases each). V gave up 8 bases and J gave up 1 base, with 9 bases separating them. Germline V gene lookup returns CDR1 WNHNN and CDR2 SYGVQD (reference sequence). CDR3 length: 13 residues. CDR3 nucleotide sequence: TGCGCCAGCTCGGGGGCGGCCAAAAACATTCAGTACTTC. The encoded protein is CASSGAAKNIQYF.

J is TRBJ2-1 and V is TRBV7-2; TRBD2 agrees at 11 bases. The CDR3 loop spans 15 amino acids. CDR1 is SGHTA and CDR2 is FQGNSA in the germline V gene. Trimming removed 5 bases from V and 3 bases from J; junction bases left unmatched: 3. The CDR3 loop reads CASSLLAGGYNEQFF. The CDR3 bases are TGTGCCAGCAGCCTGCTAGCGGGGGGCTACAATGAGCAGTTCTTC.

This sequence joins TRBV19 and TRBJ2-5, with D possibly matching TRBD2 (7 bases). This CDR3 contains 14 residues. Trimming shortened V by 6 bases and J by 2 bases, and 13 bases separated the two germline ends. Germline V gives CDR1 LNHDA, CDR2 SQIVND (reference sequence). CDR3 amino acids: CASRLRGGQETQYF. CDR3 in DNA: TGTGCCAGTAGGCTGAGGGGGGGTCAAGAGACCCAGTACTTC.